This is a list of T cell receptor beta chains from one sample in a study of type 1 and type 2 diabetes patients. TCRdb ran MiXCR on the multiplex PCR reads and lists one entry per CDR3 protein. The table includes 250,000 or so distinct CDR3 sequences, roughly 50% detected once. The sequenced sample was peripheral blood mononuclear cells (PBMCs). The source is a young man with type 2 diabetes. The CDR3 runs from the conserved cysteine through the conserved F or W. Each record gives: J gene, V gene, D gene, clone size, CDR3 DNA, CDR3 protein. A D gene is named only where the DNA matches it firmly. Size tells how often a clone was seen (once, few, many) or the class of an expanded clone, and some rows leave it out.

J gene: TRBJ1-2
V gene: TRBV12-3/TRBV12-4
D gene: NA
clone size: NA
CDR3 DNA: TGTGCCAGCAGTTTTGGAACCTCCAGGGATTATGGCTACACCTTC
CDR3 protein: CASSFGTSRDYGYTF

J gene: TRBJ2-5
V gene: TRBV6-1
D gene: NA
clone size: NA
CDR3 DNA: TGTGCCAGCAGTAAACAGGGTCAGGAAGAGACCCAGTACTTC
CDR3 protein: CASSKQGQEETQYF

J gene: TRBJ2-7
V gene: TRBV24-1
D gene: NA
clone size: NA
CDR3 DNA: TGTGCTTACTACGAGCAGTACTTC
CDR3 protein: CAYYEQYF

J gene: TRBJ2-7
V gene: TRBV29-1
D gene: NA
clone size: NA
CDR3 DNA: TGCAGCGCAGGGACAACCTACGAGCAGTACTTC
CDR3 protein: CSAGTTYEQYF

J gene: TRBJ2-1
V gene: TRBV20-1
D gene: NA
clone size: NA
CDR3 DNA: TGCAGTGCTAGAGCCGGGGCTACTAACTACAATGAGCAGTTCTTC
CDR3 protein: CSARAGATNYNEQFF

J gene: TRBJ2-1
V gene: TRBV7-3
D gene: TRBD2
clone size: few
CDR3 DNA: TGTGCCAGCAGCTCGAGCGGGGGGGTCTATGAGCAGTTCTTC
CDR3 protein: CASSSSGGVYEQFF

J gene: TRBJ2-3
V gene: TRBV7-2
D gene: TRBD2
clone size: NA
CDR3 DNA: TGTGCCAGCAGCTACACTAGCGGGCACTTCACAGATACGCAGTATTTT
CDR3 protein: CASSYTSGHFTDTQYF

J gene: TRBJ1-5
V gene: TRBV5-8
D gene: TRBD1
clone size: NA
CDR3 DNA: TGTGCCAGCAGCTGGGGACAGGGACTAAGCAATCAGCCCCAGCATTTT
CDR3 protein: CASSWGQGLSNQPQHF

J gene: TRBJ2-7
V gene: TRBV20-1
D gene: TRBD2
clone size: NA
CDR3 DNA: TGCAGTGCCCTCCACCTTCTTGGGCGGGAGGCCTCCTACGAGCAGTACTTC
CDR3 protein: CSALHLLGREASYEQYF

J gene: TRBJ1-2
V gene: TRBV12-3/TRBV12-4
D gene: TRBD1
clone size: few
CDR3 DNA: TGTGCCAGCAGTTTAACAGGGGACTATGGCTACACCTTC
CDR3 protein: CASSLTGDYGYTF

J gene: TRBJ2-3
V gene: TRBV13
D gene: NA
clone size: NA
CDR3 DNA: TGTGCCAGCAGCTTAACGGCCAGGTCGGCAGATACGCAGTATTTT
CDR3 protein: CASSLTARSADTQYF

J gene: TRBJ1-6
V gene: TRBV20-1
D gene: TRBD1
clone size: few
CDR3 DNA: TGCAGTGCGCGACAGGGACTAAATTCACCCCTCCACTTT
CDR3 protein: CSARQGLNSPLHF

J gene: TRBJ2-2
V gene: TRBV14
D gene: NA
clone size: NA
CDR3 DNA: TGTGCCAGCAGCCAAGTTGTTTGGACTTTGAACACCGGGGAGCTGTTTTTT
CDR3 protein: CASSQVVWTLNTGELFF

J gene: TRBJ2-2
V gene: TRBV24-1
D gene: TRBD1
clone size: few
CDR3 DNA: TGTGCCACCAGTGATGACAGGGGGGCCACCGGGGAGCTGTTTTTT
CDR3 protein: CATSDDRGATGELFF

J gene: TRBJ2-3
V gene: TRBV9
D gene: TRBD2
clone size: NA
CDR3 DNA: TGTGCCAGCAGCGTAGCTCCAAGCGGGGCGGGCACAGATACGCAGTATTTT
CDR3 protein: CASSVAPSGAGTDTQYF

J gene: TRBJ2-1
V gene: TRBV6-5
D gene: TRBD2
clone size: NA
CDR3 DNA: TGTGCCAGCGGCCCCAATCTAGCGGACTACAATGAGCAGTTCTTC
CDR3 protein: CASGPNLADYNEQFF

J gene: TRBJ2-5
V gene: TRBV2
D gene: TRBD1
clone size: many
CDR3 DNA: TGTGCCACACTCCCGACAGGGGAAAGGGAGACCCAGTACTTC
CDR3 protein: CATLPTGERETQYF

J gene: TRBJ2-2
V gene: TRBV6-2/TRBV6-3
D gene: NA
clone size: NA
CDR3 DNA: TGTGCCAGCAGTTACATCCTAGGTCCCCCCGGGGAGCTGTTTTTT
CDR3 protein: CASSYILGPPGELFF

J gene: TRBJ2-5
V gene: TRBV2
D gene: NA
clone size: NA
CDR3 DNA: TGTGCCAGCAGCTCCGGGTCGGCGGGGAGGGGGCCAGAGACCCGGTACTTC
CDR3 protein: CASSSGSAGRGPETRYF

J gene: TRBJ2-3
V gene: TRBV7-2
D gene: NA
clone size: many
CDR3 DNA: TGTGCCAGCAGCTTAGTCGCGGACACAGATACGCAGTATTTT
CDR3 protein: CASSLVADTDTQYF

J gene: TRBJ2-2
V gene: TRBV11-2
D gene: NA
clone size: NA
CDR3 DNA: TGTGCCAGCAGCTTAGGTTTTGGTAGAAATACGGCCGGGGAGCTGTTTTTT
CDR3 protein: CASSLGFGRNTAGELFF

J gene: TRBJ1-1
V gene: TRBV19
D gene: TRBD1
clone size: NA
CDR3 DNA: TGTGCCAGTAGTACTCTCAGGGGGGAGAACACTGAAGCTTTCTTT
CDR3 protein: CASSTLRGENTEAFF

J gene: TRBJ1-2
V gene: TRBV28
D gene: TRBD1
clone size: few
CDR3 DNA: TGTGCCAGCAGTTTAGGGGACAGGGTTCTTTATGGCTACACCTTC
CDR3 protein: CASSLGDRVLYGYTF

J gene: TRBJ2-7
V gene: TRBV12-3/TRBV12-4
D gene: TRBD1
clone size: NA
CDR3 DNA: TGTGCCAGCAGTTGGGGACAGGGGGCCCGCGAGCAGTACTTC
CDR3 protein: CASSWGQGAREQYF

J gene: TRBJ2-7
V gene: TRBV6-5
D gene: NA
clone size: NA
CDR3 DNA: TGTGCCAGTTACAGGGACTCCTCCTACGAGCAGTACTTC
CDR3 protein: CASYRDSSYEQYF

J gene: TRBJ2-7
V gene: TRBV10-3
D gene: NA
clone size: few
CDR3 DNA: TGTGCCATCAAGGGTTCCGACTACGAGCAGTACTTC
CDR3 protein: CAIKGSDYEQYF

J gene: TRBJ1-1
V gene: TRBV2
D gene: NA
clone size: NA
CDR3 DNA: TGTGCCAGCAGCACCCTACTACGGGTCACTGTAGCTTTCTTT
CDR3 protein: CASSTLLRVTVAFF

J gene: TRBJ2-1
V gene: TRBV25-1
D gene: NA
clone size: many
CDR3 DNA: TGTGCCAGCAGTGAATATGGACAGAGCTCCTACAATGAGCAGTTCTTC
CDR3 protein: CASSEYGQSSYNEQFF

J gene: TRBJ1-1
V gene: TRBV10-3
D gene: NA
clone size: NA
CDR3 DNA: TGTGCCATCAGTGGGTTCGCCGACACTGAAGCTTTCTTT
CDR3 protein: CAISGFADTEAFF

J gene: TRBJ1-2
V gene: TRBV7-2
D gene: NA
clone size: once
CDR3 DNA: TGTGCCAGCGGCAGACAGCAAGCTAACTATGGCTACACCTTC
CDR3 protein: CASGRQQANYGYTF

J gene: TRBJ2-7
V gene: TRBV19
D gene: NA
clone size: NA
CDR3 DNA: TGTGCCAGTAGTATAGCGAGGGGCCACGGTCTCGACGAGCAGTACTTC
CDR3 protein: CASSIARGHGLDEQYF

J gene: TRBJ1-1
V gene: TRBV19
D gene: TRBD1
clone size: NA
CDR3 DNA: TGTGCCAGTAGTTCCCGTTTGGCAGGGGGGCAAACTGAAGCTTTCTTT
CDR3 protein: CASSSRLAGGQTEAFF

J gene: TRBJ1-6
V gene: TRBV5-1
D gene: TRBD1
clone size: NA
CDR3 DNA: TGCGCCAGCAGCTGGGCGACAGGGGGCGATTCACCCCTCCACTTT
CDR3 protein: CASSWATGGDSPLHF

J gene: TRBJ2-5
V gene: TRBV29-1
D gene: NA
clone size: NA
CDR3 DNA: TGCAGCGTTGACCACCAAGAGACCCAGTACTTC
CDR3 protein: CSVDHQETQYF

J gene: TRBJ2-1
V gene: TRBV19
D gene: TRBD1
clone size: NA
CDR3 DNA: TGTGCCAGTAGTATAGCGGGACAGGGTTATGAGCAGTTCTTC
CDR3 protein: CASSIAGQGYEQFF

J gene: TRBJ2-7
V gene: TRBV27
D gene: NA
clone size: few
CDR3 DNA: TGTGCCAGCAGTTTGGCAGGGAAGTTCTACGAGCAGTACTTC
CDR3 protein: CASSLAGKFYEQYF

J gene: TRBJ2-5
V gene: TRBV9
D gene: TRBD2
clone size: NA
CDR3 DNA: TGTGCCAGCAGTTCTAGCGGGATGTCGGAGACCCAGTACTTC
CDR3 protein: CASSSSGMSETQYF

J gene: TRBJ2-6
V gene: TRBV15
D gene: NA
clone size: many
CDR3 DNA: TGTGCCACCAGCAGCCCAGGGGATGGGGCCAACGTCCTGACTTTC
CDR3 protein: CATSSPGDGANVLTF

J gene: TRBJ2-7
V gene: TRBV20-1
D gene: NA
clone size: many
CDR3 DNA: TGCAGTGCTCTAGGGACACCCTACGAGCAGTACTTC
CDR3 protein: CSALGTPYEQYF

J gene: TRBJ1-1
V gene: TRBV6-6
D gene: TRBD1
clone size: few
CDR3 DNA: TGTGCCAGCAGCCCCAGCCGACAGGGGACGAACACTGAAGCTTTCTTT
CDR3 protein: CASSPSRQGTNTEAFF

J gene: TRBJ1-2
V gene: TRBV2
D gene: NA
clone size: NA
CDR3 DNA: TGTGCCAGCGACAAGGTAAACTATGGCTACACCTTC
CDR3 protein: CASDKVNYGYTF

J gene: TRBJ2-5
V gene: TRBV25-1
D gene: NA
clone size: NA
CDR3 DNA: TGTGCCATCGGTGCGGGGGAGACCCAGTACTTC
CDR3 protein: CAIGAGETQYF